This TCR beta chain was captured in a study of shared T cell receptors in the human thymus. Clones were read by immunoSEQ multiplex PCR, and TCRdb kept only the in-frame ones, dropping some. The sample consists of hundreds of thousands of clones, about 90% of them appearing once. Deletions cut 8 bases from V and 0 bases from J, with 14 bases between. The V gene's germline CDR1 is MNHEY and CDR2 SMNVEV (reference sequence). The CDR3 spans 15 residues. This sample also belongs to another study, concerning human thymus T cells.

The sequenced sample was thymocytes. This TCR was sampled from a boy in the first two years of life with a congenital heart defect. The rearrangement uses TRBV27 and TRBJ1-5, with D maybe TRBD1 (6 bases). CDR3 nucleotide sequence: TGTGCCAGCCAACGGGACAAACTTAGCAATCAGCCCCAGCATTTT. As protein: CASQRDKLSNQPQHF.